These 2 T cell receptor beta chains originate from one sample sequenced in a study of cytomegalovirus exposure and HLA in healthy donors. PCR employed 60 Vbeta and 13 Jbeta primers. Profiled with immunoSEQ multiplex PCR; TCRdb holds only in-frame clones, not every one. Of about 200,000 clones detected, more than 60% appear once; the ten largest clones hold 1.7%. Sequenced: PBMCs. The receptors here all came from a man aged 50 or older in good health and CMV-seronegative.

This clone appeared a few times. The J gene is TRBJ1-4, the V gene TRBV11-2; 10 positions match TRBD1. CDR1 and CDR2 from the germline V gene are SGHAT and FQNNGV. This CDR3 contains 16 residues. V dropped 1 base and J dropped 5; count of bases not matched to a gene: 4. The CDR3 DNA sequence: TGTGCCAGCAGCTTAGGGACAGGGGGGCCGAATGAAAAACTGTTTTTT. It specifies CASSLGTGGPNEKLFF.

For the CDR3, the DNA is TGTGCCAGTAGCCCGACAGGGGGAAGTAACTACGAGCAGTACTTC. This codes for CASSPTGGSNYEQYF. The chain joins TRBV19 to TRBJ2-7; 9 bases agree with TRBD1. The CDR3 is made up of 15 amino acids. The junction had 9 bases not matched to a gene; V was cut back by 6 bases and J by 3 bases. The germline gives CDR1 LNHDA, CDR2 SQIVND (reference sequence).